Listed below are T cell receptor beta chains from one sample, sequenced in a study of CD8+ T cells in alopecia areata. The table came from immunoSEQ multiplex PCR; TCRdb's copy has only in-frame clones and leaves some out. The profile shows more than 200,000 clones, 67% of them singletons. This material consisted of CD4+ T cells sorted from blood, taken at week 0. The receptors here all came from a human donor with alopecia areata. Each CDR3 is given with its conserved first and last residue. A D gene is named only where the DNA matches it firmly. Rows give clone size only sometimes, using once, few, many, or a class for an expanded clone.

TRBV5-1	NA	TRBJ2-5	NA	CASSLGREETQYF	TGCGCCAGCAGCTTGGGGAGGGAAGAGACCCAGTACTTC
TRBV7-6	once	TRBJ2-7	NA	CASSPHPGTVDYEQYF	TGTGCCAGCAGCCCACACCCCGGGACGGTAGACTACGAGCAGTACTTC
TRBV7-2	NA	TRBJ2-7	NA	CASSPPSYEQYF	TGTGCCAGCAGCCCTCCCTCCTACGAGCAGTACTTC
TRBV7-9	NA	TRBJ2-7	NA	CASSLLAQGEQYF	TGTGCCAGCAGCTTATTGGCCCAGGGCGAGCAGTACTTC
TRBV29-1	NA	TRBJ2-5	NA	CSVEDRASGTQYF	TGCAGCGTTGAAGATCGGGCAAGTGGGACCCAGTACTTC
TRBV30	NA	TRBJ2-1	NA	CAWSGGRDNEQFF	TGTGCCTGGAGCGGGGGGCGCGACAATGAGCAGTTCTTC
TRBV6-6	NA	TRBJ1-5	NA	CASSHRNQPQHF	TGTGCCAGCAGCCACCGCAATCAGCCCCAGCATTTT
TRBV27	NA	TRBJ1-4	TRBD1	CASSAQRGLREKLFF	TGTGCCAGCAGCGCTCAAAGGGGGCTACGGGAAAAACTGTTTTTT
TRBV7-3	NA	TRBJ1-6	NA	CASSPGTNSPLHF	TGTGCCAGCAGCCCGGGGACCAATTCACCCCTCCACTTT
TRBV4-1	NA	TRBJ2-3	TRBD2	CASSPGASGGTDTQYF	TGCGCCAGCAGCCCGGGGGCTAGCGGGGGGACAGATACGCAGTATTTT
TRBV20-1	NA	TRBJ1-3	NA	CSAVLGNTIYF	TGCAGTGCTGTCCTGGGAAACACCATATATTTT
TRBV30	few	TRBJ2-2	NA	CAWSGVTARTGELFF	TGTGCCTGGAGTGGGGTGACAGCCCGCACCGGGGAGCTGTTTTTT
TRBV25-1	NA	TRBJ2-1	NA	CASSRTRPAYEQFF	TGTGCCAGCAGTAGGACCCGTCCGGCGTACGAGCAGTTCTTC
TRBV25-1	NA	TRBJ1-1	TRBD1	CASSEGGGGGSNTEAFF	TGTGCCAGCAGTGAGGGTGGAGGAGGGGGCTCGAACACTGAAGCTTTCTTT
TRBV29-1	NA	TRBJ1-5	NA	CSVVLSGRRNQPQHF	TGCAGCGTTGTTTTGTCAGGTAGGCGGAATCAGCCCCAGCATTTT
TRBV6-5	NA	TRBJ1-2	TRBD1	CASSSDRERGYTF	TGTGCCAGCAGCTCCGACAGGGAGAGAGGCTACACCTTC
TRBV30	NA	TRBJ2-5	NA	CAWSVERETQYF	TGTGCCTGGAGTGTTGAGAGAGAGACCCAGTACTTC
TRBV29-1	NA	TRBJ1-4	NA	CSVGTQMGLTNEKLFF	TGCAGCGTTGGGACTCAGATGGGTTTAACTAATGAAAAACTGTTTTTT
TRBV5-1	NA	TRBJ2-2	NA	CASSSGPGITGELFF	TGCGCCAGCAGCTCGGGCCCGGGAATCACCGGGGAGCTGTTTTTT
TRBV29-1	NA	TRBJ2-6	NA	CSVLGAGANVLTF	TGCAGCGTTCTAGGGGCCGGGGCCAACGTCCTGACTTTC
TRBV30	once	TRBJ1-2	TRBD1	CAWSVRRGQEGYTF	TGTGCCTGGAGTGTACGTAGGGGGCAGGAGGGCTACACCTTC
TRBV15	NA	TRBJ2-3	TRBD2	CATTLGAGGPDTQYF	TGTGCCACCACCCTGGGAGCGGGGGGACCCGATACGCAGTATTTT
TRBV7-2	NA	TRBJ1-6	TRBD1	CASSLVAGGGSPLHF	TGTGCCAGCAGCTTAGTCGCAGGGGGGGGTTCACCCCTCCACTTT